The rows below give T cell receptor beta chains drawn from one sample of a study of blood T cell repertoires in COVID-19. Here immunoSEQ multiplex PCR was the method, and the copy in TCRdb shows in-frame clones only, minus some. This sample has some 120,000 clones, with around nine tenths found just once. Sequenced material: peripheral blood. The source of these receptors is a man aged 55 to 69 with COVID-19, enrolled during active disease. Each CDR3 is given with its conserved first and last residue. D genes are given only for firm matches. A row's size may be missing; if present it is once, few, many or a size class.

v_call,clone_size,j_call,d_call,cdr3_aa,cdr3_nt
TRBV19,once,TRBJ1-4,NA,CASTIGGASEKLFF,TGTGCCAGTACCATTGGGGGGGCAAGTGAAAAACTGTTTTTT
TRBV9,NA,TRBJ1-6,NA,CASSAESADNSPLHF,TGTGCCAGCAGCGCCGAGTCCGCGGATAATTCACCCCTCCACTTT
TRBV6-5,NA,TRBJ2-4,TRBD1,CAITEQTGGNIQYF,TGTGCCATCACCGAACAGACAGGGGGAAACATTCAGTACTTC
TRBV5-5,once,TRBJ1-5,NA,CASSLEQYNQPQHF,TGTGCCAGCAGCTTGGAACAGTACAATCAGCCCCAGCATTTT
TRBV5-1,NA,TRBJ2-2,NA,CASRRQNTGELFF,TGCGCCAGCAGACGACAGAACACCGGGGAGCTGTTTTTT
TRBV3-1/TRBV3-2,NA,TRBJ2-5,TRBD1,CASSHPWGTGVQETQYF,TGTGCCAGCAGCCACCCATGGGGGACAGGGGTCCAAGAGACCCAGTACTTC
TRBV18,NA,TRBJ1-1,TRBD1,CASSRGQGDTEAFF,TGTGCCAGCTCACGAGGACAGGGTGACACTGAAGCTTTCTTT
TRBV7-2,once,TRBJ1-1,TRBD1,CASSVRSQGARHTEAFF,TGTGCCAGCAGCGTACGTAGTCAGGGGGCGCGTCATACTGAAGCTTTCTTT
TRBV29-1,once,TRBJ2-1,TRBD2,CSVEAREGYNEQFF,TGCAGCGTTGAAGCGCGGGAGGGTTACAATGAGCAGTTCTTC
TRBV11-2,once,TRBJ2-1,NA,CASSLELAGQFF,TGTGCCAGCAGCTTAGAGCTAGCAGGACAGTTCTTC
TRBV3-1/TRBV3-2,once,TRBJ2-5,TRBD2,CASRRELAHQETQYF,TGTGCCAGCAGGCGCGAACTAGCGCATCAAGAGACCCAGTACTTC
TRBV7-8,NA,TRBJ1-2,NA,CASSFSGYTF,TGTGCCAGCAGCTTTTCGGGCTACACCTTC
TRBV28,NA,TRBJ2-1,NA,CASTFGETYNEQFF,TGTGCCAGCACCTTCGGGGAAACCTACAATGAGCAGTTCTTC
TRBV7-9,NA,TRBJ2-2,NA,CASRRGGGELFF,TGTGCCAGCAGACGAGGGGGCGGGGAGCTGTTTTTT
TRBV30,NA,TRBJ1-1,TRBD1,CAFLTGAMNTEAFF,TGTGCCTTCCTGACAGGGGCCATGAACACTGAAGCTTTCTTT
TRBV7-9,NA,TRBJ1-5,TRBD1,CASSLETGEDNQPQHF,TGTGCCAGCAGCTTAGAGACAGGGGAGGACAATCAGCCCCAGCATTTT
TRBV6-4,NA,TRBJ2-1,NA,CASSVIAGGADEQFF,TGTGCCAGCAGTGTGATCGCGGGCGGGGCCGATGAGCAGTTCTTC
TRBV3-1/TRBV3-2,NA,TRBJ2-3,TRBD2,CASSKGLNTDTQYF,TGTGCCAGCAGTAAGGGACTAAACACAGATACGCAGTATTTT
TRBV19,NA,TRBJ2-3,TRBD2,CASSMLAGESDTQYF,TGTGCCAGTAGTATGTTAGCGGGAGAGTCAGATACGCAGTATTTT
TRBV3-1/TRBV3-2,NA,TRBJ1-4,NA,CASSQGPGFTATNEKLFF,TGTGCCAGCAGCCAAGGCCCGGGGTTTACGGCAACTAATGAAAAACTGTTTTTT
TRBV18,NA,TRBJ1-1,NA,CASSPPGDEAFF,TGTGCCAGCTCACCGCCGGGGGATGAAGCTTTCTTT
TRBV5-1,NA,TRBJ1-6,NA,CASSLAGVPPLHF,TGCGCCAGCAGCTTGGCCGGGGTCCCACCCCTCCACTTT
TRBV10-2,NA,TRBJ1-3,NA,CASSDGDTGNTIYF,TGCGCCAGCAGTGATGGGGACACCGGAAACACCATATATTTT
TRBV9,NA,TRBJ2-7,NA,CASSVGAGASYEQYF,TGTGCCAGCAGCGTAGGAGCGGGTGCTTCCTACGAGCAGTACTTC
TRBV25-1,NA,TRBJ1-1,NA,CASGLTGMNTEAFF,TGTGCCAGCGGTCTCACAGGCATGAACACTGAAGCTTTCTTT
TRBV29-1,NA,TRBJ2-7,TRBD2,CSAEGLAGGDEQYF,TGCAGCGCCGAGGGACTAGCGGGAGGGGACGAGCAGTACTTC
TRBV6-6,NA,TRBJ2-4,TRBD2,CASGLAGAKNIQYF,TGTGCCAGCGGGCTAGCGGGAGCTAAAAACATTCAGTACTTC
TRBV6-1,NA,TRBJ2-3,NA,CASSEALSGVGDTQYF,TGTGCCAGCAGTGAAGCCTTGAGCGGAGTAGGAGATACGCAGTATTTT
TRBV6-2/TRBV6-3,NA,TRBJ2-1,TRBD2,CASSYSRGGPYNEQFF,TGTGCCAGCAGTTACTCCCGGGGAGGGCCCTACAATGAGCAGTTCTTC
TRBV9,NA,TRBJ2-1,NA,CASSVAGPYNEQFF,TGTGCCAGCAGCGTAGCGGGTCCCTACAATGAGCAGTTCTTC
TRBV7-3,NA,TRBJ2-3,NA,CASSLTGGQSDTQYF,TGTGCCAGCAGCTTAACAGGGGGTCAATCTGATACGCAGTATTTT
TRBV4-3,medium-sized,TRBJ1-4,TRBD1,CASTTSRTGRITNEKLFF,TGCGCCAGCACTACCAGCCGGACAGGGAGAATAACTAATGAAAAACTGTTTTTT
TRBV11-2,once,TRBJ1-1,TRBD1,CASSSLDRGNTEAFF,TGTGCCAGCAGCTCTCTGGACAGGGGGAACACTGAAGCTTTCTTT
TRBV19,NA,TRBJ1-5,NA,CASNVGQYNQPQHF,TGTGCCAGTAATGTCGGACAGTACAATCAGCCCCAGCATTTT
TRBV29-1,NA,TRBJ2-3,NA,CSVPGVDSTDTQYF,TGCAGCGTTCCGGGGGTGGATTCCACAGATACGCAGTATTTT
TRBV5-4,few,TRBJ1-4,NA,CASSRGTREKLFF,TGTGCCAGCAGCCGCGGGACGAGAGAAAAACTGTTTTTT
TRBV7-8,once,TRBJ1-2,NA,CASSLGSYGYTF,TGTGCCAGCAGCTTAGGTAGCTATGGCTACACCTTC
TRBV9,NA,TRBJ1-1,NA,CASSSFPTDNTEAFF,TGTGCCAGCAGCTCCTTCCCGACTGACAACACTGAAGCTTTCTTT
TRBV7-3,NA,TRBJ2-2,NA,CASSLSGDPNTGELFF,TGTGCCAGCAGTCTCTCGGGAGACCCGAACACCGGGGAGCTGTTTTTT
TRBV15,NA,TRBJ1-1,NA,CATSGGQGLLEEAFF,TGTGCCACCAGCGGCGGCCAAGGCCTCCTCGAAGAAGCTTTCTTT
TRBV29-1,NA,TRBJ2-4,TRBD2,CSGKGLAGGLDKNIQYF,TGCAGCGGCAAGGGACTAGCGGGAGGTCTAGACAAAAACATTCAGTACTTC
TRBV15,NA,TRBJ1-5,NA,CATSREARTNNQPQHF,TGTGCCACCAGCAGAGAGGCACGGACAAACAATCAGCCCCAGCATTTT
TRBV7-8,NA,TRBJ1-1,NA,CASSLAFGPLGGEAFF,TGTGCCAGCAGCTTAGCATTCGGGCCCTTAGGAGGTGAAGCTTTCTTT
TRBV6-1,NA,TRBJ1-4,NA,CASSEYSNEKLFF,TGTGCCAGCAGTGAGTACAGTAATGAAAAACTGTTTTTT
TRBV29-1,NA,TRBJ1-5,TRBD1,CSVGQGGVSNQPQHF,TGCAGCGTTGGACAGGGGGGAGTGAGCAATCAGCCCCAGCATTTT
TRBV3-1/TRBV3-2,NA,TRBJ2-3,NA,CASSQDTWEAKYF,TGTGCCAGCAGCCAAGATACGTGGGAGGCCAAGTATTTT
TRBV4-3,NA,TRBJ1-2,TRBD1,CASSQIHRGGGYTF,TGCGCCAGCAGCCAAATCCACAGGGGAGGTGGCTACACCTTC
TRBV3-1/TRBV3-2,NA,TRBJ1-5,NA,CASSQDLGGERSQPQHF,TGTGCCAGCAGCCAAGATCTCGGAGGGGAGAGGAGTCAGCCCCAGCATTTT
TRBV5-1,NA,TRBJ2-3,TRBD1,CASSRDREGDTQYF,TGCGCCAGCAGCCGGGACAGGGAGGGTGATACGCAGTATTTT
TRBV27,NA,TRBJ2-7,NA,CASKDRNYEQYF,TGTGCCAGCAAAGACAGGAACTACGAGCAGTACTTC
TRBV4-3,NA,TRBJ1-4,NA,CASSQGRREKLFF,TGCGCCAGCAGCCAAGGGAGGCGTGAAAAACTGTTTTTT
TRBV7-3,NA,TRBJ1-1,NA,CASSPQGESTEAFF,TGTGCCAGCAGCCCCCAAGGGGAATCCACTGAAGCTTTCTTT